The entry below gives a single TCR beta chain sequence along with its context. What it recognizes is unknown. The entry originates in a study of cytomegalovirus exposure and HLA in healthy donors. Study-level results: Cytomegalovirus status was reportedly diagnosed by the classifier with high specificity and sensitivity.

PCR employed 60 Vbeta and 13 Jbeta primers. Sequenced by immunoSEQ multiplex PCR; TCRdb stores in-frame clones only, minus some. The table lists under 150,000 clones, roughly 84% of them singletons. This sequence originates from a man aged 45-65 years in good health and CMV-seronegative. Sequencing was carried out using PBMCs.

This CDR3 is CASSLAPVGANYGYTF. CDR3 DNA: TGTGCCAGCAGCTTAGCGCCCGTCGGGGCTAACTATGGCTACACCTTC. The V gene is TRBV7-9, the J gene TRBJ1-2; D remains unclear. V lost 0 bases, J lost 0 bases, and 11 bases lay in between. The CDR3 runs to 16 residues. Germline-derived CDR1 and CDR2 are SEHNR and FQNEAQ (reference sequence).